This paragraph covers one TCR beta chain sequence. This sample stems from a study of cytomegalovirus exposure and HLA in healthy donors. Use of 60 Vbeta and 13 Jbeta primers characterized the PCR. The table came from immunoSEQ multiplex PCR; TCRdb's copy has only in-frame clones and leaves some out. The sample shows roughly 130,000 clones, roughly 74% of them seen only once. The CDR3 extends over 13 amino acids. Germline V gene data show CDR1 as MNHEY and CDR2 as SVGAGI. The V end was cut by 5 bases, the J end by 5 bases, with 11 bases between. Sequencing was performed on PBMCs. This TCR derives from a woman between 45 and 60 years old in good health and CMV-seropositive. The rearrangement joins TRBV6-5 to TRBJ2-3; no clear D. CDR3 sequence (DNA): TGTGCCAGCAGTCAAAATTTTGTAGATACGCAGTATTTT. Translating gives CASSQNFVDTQYF.